The 20 T cell receptor beta chains in this list originate from one sample, sequenced in a study of shared clonotypes between healthy human individuals. TCRdb's copy holds only in-frame clones and misses some; the assay was immunoSEQ multiplex PCR. The table has over a million clones, around 97% seen once. Material: naive CD4+ T cells sorted from blood. This sample's subset: CD45RA+ positively selected. The receptor source for this set is a young man in good health.

The chain links TRBV27 to TRBJ2-1, with 8 bases aligning to TRBD1. This CDR3 has 18 residues. The ends lost 2 bases at V and 3 bases at J; junction bases unmatched: 12. Germline V gene data show CDR1 as MNHEY and CDR2 as SMNVEV (reference sequence). The CDR3 spells CASSLPRTGRGGYNEQFF. CDR3 nucleotide sequence: TGTGCCAGCAGTTTACCCCGGACAGGGAGAGGGGGCTACAATGAGCAGTTCTTC.

Concerning this clone itself: The sample contains more than one DNA sequence encoding this CDR3. The chain carries TRBV7-2 and TRBJ2-5; a possible D gene is TRBD2 (7 bases). This CDR3 is built from 14 residues. CDR1 is SGHTA, CDR2 FQGNSA, per germline. The V and J ends lost 5 bases and 1 base respectively, with 11 bases between them. CDR3 nucleotides: TGTGCCAGCAGCCTCGGGGGGCCCCAAGAGACCCAGTACTTC. Translating it yields CASSLGGPQETQYF. The full variable domain, rest sourced from reference TRBV7-2 and TRBJ2-5, is GAGVSQSPSNKVTEKGKDVELRCDPISGHTALYWYRQSLGQGLEFLIYFQGNSAPDKSGLPSDRFSAERTGGSVSTLTIQRTQQEDSAVYLCASSLGGPQETQYFGPGTRLLVL.

The rearrangement joins TRBV6-5 to TRBJ2-5; D gene uncertain. Germline V gives CDR1 MNHEY, CDR2 SVGAGI. Trimming took 3 bases from V and 5 from J, leaving 13 bases between them. This CDR3 comprises 14 residues. The CDR3 bases are TGTGCCAGCAGTTATCTCACGCGGCGGGAGACCCAGTACTTC. This sequence encodes CASSYLTRRETQYF.

This clone was counted once. The chain is built from TRBV28 and TRBJ2-1; the D gene could be TRBD1 or TRBD2 (6 bases each). Germline CDR1 is MDHEN and CDR2 is SYDVKM. The CDR3 totals 15 residues. The ends were cut back, 7 bases at V and 6 bases at J, with 19 bases in the middle. The CDR3 region is CASTPGASVFNEQFF. DNA for the CDR3: TGTGCCAGCACCCCAGGGGCTAGCGTGTTCAATGAGCAGTTCTTC.

The rearrangement joins TRBV10-3 to TRBJ2-1, with 12 bases lining up with TRBD2. Per germline, CDR1 ENHRY and CDR2 SYGVKD. V shed 0 bases and J 15 bases; nucleotides not matched to a gene: 3. The CDR3 spans 13 residues. The CDR3, as DNA: TGTGCCATCAGTGAGTCCCGACTAGCGGGAGCGTTCTTC. It is translated as CAISESRLAGAFF.

Concerning this clone: In the same sample, other DNA sequences code for this CDR3. The chain uses TRBV9 and TRBJ1-1, with TRBD1 as a possible D gene (5 bases). The CDR3 covers 13 residues. Germline CDR1 reads SGDLS; CDR2 reads YYNGEE. V gave up 1 base and J gave up 2 bases, with 6 bases separating them. CDR3 protein: CASSVQGNTEAFF. In DNA, the CDR3 is TGTGCCAGCAGCGTACAGGGAAACACTGAAGCTTTCTTT.

This chain uses TRBV2 with TRBJ2-5; tentative D call: TRBD1 (6 bases). CDR3 length: 13 amino acids. Germline lookup yields CDR1 SNHLY and CDR2 FYNNEI. V was trimmed by 4 bases and J by 7 bases, leaving 13 bases between them. The CDR3 DNA sequence: TGTGCCAGCAGTGCAGGGGACAAAGGGACCCAGTACTTC. It translates to CASSAGDKGTQYF.

J is TRBJ2-6 and V is TRBV10-3; D call uncertain. Trimming took off 4 bases at V and 0 bases at J, with 16 bases between the two ends. Germline lookup yields CDR1 ENHRY and CDR2 SYGVKD. There are 18 residues in the CDR3. In nucleotides, the CDR3 is TGTGCCATCAGTGGCGTTTCGATAAAAGGCTCTGGGGCCAACGTCCTGACTTTC. This sequence encodes CAISGVSIKGSGANVLTF.

With respect to this clone: A read error may produce the germline difference seen at one junction end. This rearrangement joins TRBV14 to TRBJ2-1; 7 bases align to TRBD1. The CDR3 loop spans 12 amino acids. From germline, CDR1 is SGHDN and CDR2 FVKESK. The DNA for the CDR3 is TGTGCCAGCAGCTATCCCGGGACAGTCATGATCTTC. As protein: CASSYPGTVMIF.

The V and J genes are TRBV5-1 and TRBJ1-2; a possible D gene is TRBD1 (5 bases). There are 14 residues in the CDR3. V dropped 0 bases and J dropped 5 bases, with 11 bases sitting between them. Germline values: CDR1 SGHRS, CDR2 YFSETQ. The chain's CDR3 is CASSLDQGKYGYTF. The CDR3 nucleotides read TGCGCCAGCAGCTTGGATCAGGGCAAGTATGGCTACACCTTC.

Only one count was recorded for this clone. This chain connects TRBV14 to TRBJ2-1; D is tentatively TRBD1 or TRBD2 (5 bases each). Germline lookup yields CDR1 SGHDN and CDR2 FVKESK. V was shortened by 4 bases and J by 0 bases, with 16 bases between the two germline ends. The length of the CDR3 is 17 residues. As DNA, the CDR3 is TGTGCCAGCAGCCCCAAGGTCAGAGGGGACTCCTACAATGAGCAGTTCTTC. This sequence encodes CASSPKVRGDSYNEQFF.

This rearrangement joins TRBV5-1 to TRBJ1-1, with D maybe TRBD1 (5 bases). Germline V gene sequence: CDR1 SGHRS, CDR2 YFSETQ. There are 14 residues in the CDR3. Deletions cut 2 bases from V and 5 bases from J, with 13 bases between. The CDR3 protein is CASSFQGHGTEAFF. In DNA form, the CDR3 reads TGCGCCAGCAGCTTCCAGGGTCATGGGACTGAAGCTTTCTTT.

The rearrangement links TRBV5-1 to TRBJ2-5; a possible D gene is TRBD1 (6 bases). V was pared by 0 bases and J by 2 bases, with 11 bases between. The CDR3 runs 15 residues. Per germline, CDR1 SGHRS and CDR2 YFSETQ. The CDR3 DNA reads TGCGCCAGCAGCTTGGATTTGAGGGGGCAAGAGACCCAGTACTTC. Protein: CASSLDLRGQETQYF.

The gene calls are TRBV9 and TRBJ1-5; TRBD1 aligns across 9 bases. The CDR3 runs to 14 residues. Losses at the gene ends were 7 bases for V and 2 bases for J; bases not matched to a gene: 4. Germline CDR1 reads SGDLS; CDR2 reads YYNGEE. As DNA, the CDR3 is TGTGCCAGCGGCCGGGACAGGGGCAATCAGCCCCAGCATTTT. It yields the protein CASGRDRGNQPQHF.

This clone has only one observation. The rearrangement links TRBV6-6 to TRBJ2-7; D tentatively reads TRBD1 or TRBD2 (5 bases each). This CDR3 has 13 residues. Germline loops: CDR1 MNHNY, CDR2 SVGAGI (reference sequence). Trimming left V 8 bases short and J 2 bases short, with 13 bases between. CDR3 loop: CASGWDGTYEQYF. The DNA for the CDR3 is TGTGCCAGCGGGTGGGACGGCACCTACGAGCAGTACTTC.

The J gene is TRBJ2-1, the V gene TRBV18; TRBD1 aligns across 9 bases. CDR3 size: 15 residues. The germline gives CDR1 KGHSH, CDR2 LQKENI. The trim removed 1 base at V and 15 bases at J, leaving 13 bases unmatched. The CDR3 region is CASSPQQGAEVLLFF. CDR3 in DNA: TGTGCCAGCTCACCACAACAGGGGGCTGAGGTCTTGTTGTTCTTC.

As to this clone: Other DNA sequences in this specimen translate into the identical CDR3. The chain joins TRBV5-6 to TRBJ2-2, with unresolved D. CDR3 length: 12 amino acids. Germline V lookup: CDR1 SGHDT, CDR2 YYEEEE. The ends were cut back, 4 bases at V and 2 bases at J, with 3 bases in the middle. CDR3 in DNA: TGTGCCAGCAGCCTTAACACCGGGGAGCTGTTTTTT. As protein: CASSLNTGELFF.

CDR3 DNA sequence: TGTGCCAGCAGGAGGTTCTTTGGGAGCGAGAGGACAGATACGCAGTATTTT. Protein sequence: CASRRFFGSERTDTQYF. The chain combines TRBV27 with TRBJ2-3; the D gene is possibly TRBD2 (5 bases). The germline V and J ends were trimmed by 6 bases and 3 bases, with 22 bases remaining between them. Germline V gene sequence: CDR1 MNHEY, CDR2 SMNVEV (reference sequence). The CDR3 is 17 amino acids.

This clone was observed once. The chain is built from TRBV6-1 and TRBJ2-5; D might be TRBD1 or TRBD2, each matching 5 bases. Trimming removed 5 bases from V and 0 bases from J, with 10 bases in between. The CDR3 has 14 amino acids. Per the germline V gene, CDR1 is MNHNS and CDR2 is SASEGT. CDR3 loop: CASSHRGHQETQYF. In DNA form, the CDR3 reads TGTGCCAGCAGTCACCGGGGCCACCAAGAGACCCAGTACTTC.

The rearrangement uses TRBV30 and TRBJ2-1; D is possibly TRBD2 (5 bases). This CDR3 is built from 12 residues. Trimming stripped 7 bases from V and 4 bases from J, with 11 bases between. Germline V gives CDR1 GTSNPN, CDR2 SVGIG (reference sequence). The CDR3 spells CASHEGYNEQFF. CDR3 coding DNA: TGTGCCTCGCACGAGGGTTACAATGAGCAGTTCTTC.